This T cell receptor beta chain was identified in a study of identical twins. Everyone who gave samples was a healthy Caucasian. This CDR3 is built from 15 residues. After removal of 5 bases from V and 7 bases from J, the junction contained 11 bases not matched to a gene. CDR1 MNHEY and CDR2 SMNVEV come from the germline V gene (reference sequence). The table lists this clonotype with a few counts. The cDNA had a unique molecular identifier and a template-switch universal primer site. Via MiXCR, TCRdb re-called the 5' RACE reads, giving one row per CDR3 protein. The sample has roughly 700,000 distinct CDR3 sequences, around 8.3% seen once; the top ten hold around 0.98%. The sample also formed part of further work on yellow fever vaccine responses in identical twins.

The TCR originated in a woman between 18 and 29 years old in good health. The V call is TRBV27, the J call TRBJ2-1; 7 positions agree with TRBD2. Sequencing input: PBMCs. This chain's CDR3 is CASSGARDYFNEQFF. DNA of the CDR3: TGTGCCAGCAGTGGGGCCAGGGACTATTTTAATGAGCAGTTCTTC.